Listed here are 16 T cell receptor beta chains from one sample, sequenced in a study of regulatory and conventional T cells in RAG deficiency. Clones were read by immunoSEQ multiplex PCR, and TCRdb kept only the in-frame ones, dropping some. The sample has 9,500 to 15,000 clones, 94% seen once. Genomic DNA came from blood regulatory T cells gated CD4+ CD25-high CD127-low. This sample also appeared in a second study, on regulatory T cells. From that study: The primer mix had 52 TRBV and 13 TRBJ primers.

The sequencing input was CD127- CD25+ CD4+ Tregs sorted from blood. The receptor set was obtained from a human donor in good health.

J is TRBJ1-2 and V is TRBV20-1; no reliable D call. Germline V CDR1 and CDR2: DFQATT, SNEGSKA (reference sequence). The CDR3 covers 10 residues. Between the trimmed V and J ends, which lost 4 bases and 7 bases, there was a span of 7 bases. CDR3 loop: CSAKEAGYTF. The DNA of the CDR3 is TGCAGTGCTAAGGAGGCTGGCTACACCTTC.

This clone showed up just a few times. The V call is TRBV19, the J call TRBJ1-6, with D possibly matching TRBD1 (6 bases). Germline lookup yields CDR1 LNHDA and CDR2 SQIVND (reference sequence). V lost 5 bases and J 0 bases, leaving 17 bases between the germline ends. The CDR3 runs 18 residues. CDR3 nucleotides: TGTGCCAGTAGTCCGAGAAGAGACAGGAGCTCCTATAATTCACCCCTCCACTTT. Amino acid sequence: CASSPRRDRSSYNSPLHF.

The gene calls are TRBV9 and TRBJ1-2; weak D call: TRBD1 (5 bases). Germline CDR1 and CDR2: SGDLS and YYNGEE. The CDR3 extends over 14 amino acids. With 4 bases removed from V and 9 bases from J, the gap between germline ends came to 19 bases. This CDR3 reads CASSPRAFTGSYTF. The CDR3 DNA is TGTGCCAGCAGCCCCCGGGCCTTTACAGGAAGCTACACCTTC.

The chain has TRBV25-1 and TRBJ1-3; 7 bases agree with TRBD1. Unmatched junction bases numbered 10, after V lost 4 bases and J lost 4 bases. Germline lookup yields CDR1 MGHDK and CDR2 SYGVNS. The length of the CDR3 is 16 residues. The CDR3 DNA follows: TGTGCCAGCAGTGGGGGAACAGGGGCTAGAGGAAACACCATATATTTT. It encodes CASSGGTGARGNTIYF.

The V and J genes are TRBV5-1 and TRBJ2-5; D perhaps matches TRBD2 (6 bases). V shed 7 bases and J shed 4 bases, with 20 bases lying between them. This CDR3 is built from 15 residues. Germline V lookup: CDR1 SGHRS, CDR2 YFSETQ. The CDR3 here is CASAKRGGAVETQYF. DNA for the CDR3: TGCGCCAGCGCGAAGAGGGGAGGTGCGGTAGAGACCCAGTACTTC.

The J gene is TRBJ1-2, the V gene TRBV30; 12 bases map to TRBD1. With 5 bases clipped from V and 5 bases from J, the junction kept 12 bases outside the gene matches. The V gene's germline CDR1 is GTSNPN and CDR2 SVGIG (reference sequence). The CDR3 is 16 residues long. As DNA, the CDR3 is TGTGCCTGGCCCCCGACCGGGACAGGGGGCTTTTATGGCTACACCTTC. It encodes CAWPPTGTGGFYGYTF.

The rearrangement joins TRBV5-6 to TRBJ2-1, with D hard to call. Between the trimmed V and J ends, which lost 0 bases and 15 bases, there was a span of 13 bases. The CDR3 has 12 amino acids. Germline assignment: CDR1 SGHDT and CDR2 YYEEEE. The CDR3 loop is CASSLGRWVRFF. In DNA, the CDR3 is TGTGCCAGCAGCTTGGGGCGGTGGGTACGGTTCTTC.

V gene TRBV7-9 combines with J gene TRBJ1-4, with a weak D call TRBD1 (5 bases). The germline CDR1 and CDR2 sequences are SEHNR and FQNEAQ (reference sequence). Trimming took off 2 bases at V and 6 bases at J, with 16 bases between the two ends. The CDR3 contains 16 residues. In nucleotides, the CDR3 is TGTGCCAGCAGCTTAAGGGTGTGGGGCATTGATGAAAAACTGTTTTTT. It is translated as CASSLRVWGIDEKLFF.

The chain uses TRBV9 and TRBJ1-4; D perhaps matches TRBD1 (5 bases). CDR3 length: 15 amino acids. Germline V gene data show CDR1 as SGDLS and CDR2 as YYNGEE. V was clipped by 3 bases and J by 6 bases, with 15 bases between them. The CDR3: CASSENRWLYEKLFF. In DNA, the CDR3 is TGTGCCAGCAGCGAAAACAGGTGGCTCTATGAAAAACTGTTTTTT.

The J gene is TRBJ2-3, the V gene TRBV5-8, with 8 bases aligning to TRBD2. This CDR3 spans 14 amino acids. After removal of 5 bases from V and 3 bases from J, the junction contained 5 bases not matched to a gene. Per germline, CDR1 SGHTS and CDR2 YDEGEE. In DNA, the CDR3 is TGTGCCAGCAGGACGGCGGGGGGTACAGATACGCAGTATTTT. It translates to CASRTAGGTDTQYF.

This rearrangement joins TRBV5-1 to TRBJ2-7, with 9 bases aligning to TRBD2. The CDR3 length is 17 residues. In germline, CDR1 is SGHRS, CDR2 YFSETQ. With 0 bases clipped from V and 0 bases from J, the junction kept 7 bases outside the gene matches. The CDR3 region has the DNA TGCGCCAGCAGCTTGGGCCTAGCGGGGCCAAACTCCTACGAGCAGTACTTC. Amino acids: CASSLGLAGPNSYEQYF.

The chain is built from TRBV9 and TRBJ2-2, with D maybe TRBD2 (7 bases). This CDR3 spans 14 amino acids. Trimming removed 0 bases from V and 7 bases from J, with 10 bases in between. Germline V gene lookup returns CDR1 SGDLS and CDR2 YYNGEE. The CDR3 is CASSVGGGHGELFF. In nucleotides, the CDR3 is TGTGCCAGCAGCGTAGGGGGGGGCCACGGGGAGCTGTTTTTT.

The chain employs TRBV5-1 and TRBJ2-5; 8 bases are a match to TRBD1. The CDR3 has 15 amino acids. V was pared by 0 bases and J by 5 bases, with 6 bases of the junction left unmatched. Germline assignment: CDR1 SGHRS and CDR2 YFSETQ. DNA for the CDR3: TGCGCCAGCAGCTTGGCCGGGACAGGAAGGGAGACCCAGTACTTC. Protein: CASSLAGTGRETQYF.

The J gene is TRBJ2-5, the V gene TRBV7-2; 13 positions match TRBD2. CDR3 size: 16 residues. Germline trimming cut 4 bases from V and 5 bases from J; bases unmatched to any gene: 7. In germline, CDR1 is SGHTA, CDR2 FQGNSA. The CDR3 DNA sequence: TGTGCCAGCAGCTGGACTAGCGGGGGCCCTCGGGAGACCCAGTACTTC. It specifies CASSWTSGGPRETQYF.

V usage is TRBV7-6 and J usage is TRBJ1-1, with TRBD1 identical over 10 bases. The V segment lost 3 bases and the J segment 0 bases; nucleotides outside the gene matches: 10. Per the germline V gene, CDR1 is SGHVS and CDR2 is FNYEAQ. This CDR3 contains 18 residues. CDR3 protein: CASSFWMGQGYMNTEAFF. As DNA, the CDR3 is TGTGCCAGCAGCTTCTGGATGGGACAGGGGTACATGAACACTGAAGCTTTCTTT.

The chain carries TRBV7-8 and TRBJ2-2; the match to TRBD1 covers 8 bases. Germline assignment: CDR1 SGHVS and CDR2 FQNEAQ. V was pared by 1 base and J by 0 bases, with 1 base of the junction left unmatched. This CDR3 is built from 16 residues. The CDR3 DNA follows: TGTGCCAGCAGCTTAGAGACAGGGGCGAACACCGGGGAGCTGTTTTTT. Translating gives CASSLETGANTGELFF.